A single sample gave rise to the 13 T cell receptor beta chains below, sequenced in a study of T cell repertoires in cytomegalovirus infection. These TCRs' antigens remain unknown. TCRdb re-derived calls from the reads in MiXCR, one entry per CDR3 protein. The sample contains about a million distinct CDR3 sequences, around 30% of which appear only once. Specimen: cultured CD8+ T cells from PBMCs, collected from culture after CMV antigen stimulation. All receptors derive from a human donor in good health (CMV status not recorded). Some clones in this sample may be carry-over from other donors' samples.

The CDR3 sequence: CASSLYLLGVDTGELFF. Here the CDR3 DNA reads TGTGCCAGCAGCTTATACCTATTAGGGGTTGATACCGGGGAGCTGTTTTTT. The rearrangement joins TRBV7-6 to TRBJ2-2; possible D gene TRBD1, 5 bases. Germline V CDR1 and CDR2: SGHVS, FNYEAQ. Trimming removed 2 bases from V and 5 bases from J, with 18 bases in between. The CDR3 has 17 residues.

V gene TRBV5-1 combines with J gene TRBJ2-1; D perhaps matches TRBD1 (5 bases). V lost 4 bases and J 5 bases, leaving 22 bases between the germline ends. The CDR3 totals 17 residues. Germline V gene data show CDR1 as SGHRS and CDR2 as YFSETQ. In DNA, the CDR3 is TGCGCCAGCAGCCCTGGAAAGGGGAATTTGTATAACAATGAGCAGTTCTTC. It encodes CASSPGKGNLYNNEQFF.

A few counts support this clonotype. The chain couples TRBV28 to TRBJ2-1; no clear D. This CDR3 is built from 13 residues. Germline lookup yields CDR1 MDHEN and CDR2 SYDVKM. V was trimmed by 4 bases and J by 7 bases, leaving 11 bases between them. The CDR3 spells CASSWPTYNEQFF. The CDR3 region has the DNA TGTGCCAGCAGTTGGCCGACTTATAATGAGCAGTTCTTC.

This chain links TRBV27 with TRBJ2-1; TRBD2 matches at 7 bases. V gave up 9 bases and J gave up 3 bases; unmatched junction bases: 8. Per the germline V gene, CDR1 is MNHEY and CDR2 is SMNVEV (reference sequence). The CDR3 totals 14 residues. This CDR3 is CASTRGTNYNEQFF. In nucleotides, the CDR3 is TGTGCCAGTACGCGGGGGACCAACTACAATGAGCAGTTCTTC.

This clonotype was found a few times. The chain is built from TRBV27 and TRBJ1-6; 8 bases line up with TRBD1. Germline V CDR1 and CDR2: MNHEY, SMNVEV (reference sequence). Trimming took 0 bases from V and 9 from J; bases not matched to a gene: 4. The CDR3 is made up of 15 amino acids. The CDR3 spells CASSLSTGATSPLHF. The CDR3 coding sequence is TGTGCCAGCAGTTTATCGACAGGGGCTACTTCACCCCTCCACTTT.

The CDR3: CASSYGVIGPGSSYGYTF. The CDR3 bases are TGTGCCAGCAGTTACGGGGTTATTGGACCGGGTAGTAGTTATGGCTACACCTTC. The J gene is TRBJ1-2, the V gene TRBV6-5; no reliable D call. V shed 2 bases and J shed 5 bases, with 24 bases lying between them. The germline CDR1 and CDR2 sequences are MNHEY and SVGAGI. This CDR3 spans 18 amino acids.

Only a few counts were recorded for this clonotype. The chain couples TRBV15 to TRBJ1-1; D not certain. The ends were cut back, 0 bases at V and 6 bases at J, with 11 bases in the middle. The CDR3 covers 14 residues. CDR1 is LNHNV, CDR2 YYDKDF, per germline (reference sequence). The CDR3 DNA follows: TGTGCCACCAGCAGAGATCGGGCCAGCGCTGAAGCTTTCTTT. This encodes CATSRDRASAEAFF. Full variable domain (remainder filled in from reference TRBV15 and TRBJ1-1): DAMVIQNPRYQVTQFGKPVTLSCSQTLNHNVMYWYQQKSSQAPKLLFHYYDKDFNNEADTPDNFQSRRPNTSFCFLDIRSPGLGDTAMYLCATSRDRASAEAFFGQGTRLTVV.

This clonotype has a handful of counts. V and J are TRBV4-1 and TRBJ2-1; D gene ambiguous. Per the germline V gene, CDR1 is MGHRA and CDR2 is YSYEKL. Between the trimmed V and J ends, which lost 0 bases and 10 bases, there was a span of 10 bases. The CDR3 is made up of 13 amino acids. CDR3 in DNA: TGCGCCAGCAGCCAAGATCGATCAACCGAGCAGTTCTTC. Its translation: CASSQDRSTEQFF.

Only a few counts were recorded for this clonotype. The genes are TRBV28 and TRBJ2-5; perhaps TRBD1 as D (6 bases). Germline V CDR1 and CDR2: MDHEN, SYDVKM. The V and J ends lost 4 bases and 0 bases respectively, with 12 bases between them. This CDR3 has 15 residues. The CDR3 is CASSSRGGHQETQYF. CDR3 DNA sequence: TGTGCCAGCAGTTCCCGAGGGGGACACCAAGAGACCCAGTACTTC.

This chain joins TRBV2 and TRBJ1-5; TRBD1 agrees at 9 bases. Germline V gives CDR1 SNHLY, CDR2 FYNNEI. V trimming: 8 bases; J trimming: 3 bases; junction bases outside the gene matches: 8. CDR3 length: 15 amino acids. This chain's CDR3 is CASVLTGGNNQPQHF. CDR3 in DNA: TGTGCCAGCGTTCTGACAGGGGGTAACAATCAGCCCCAGCATTTT. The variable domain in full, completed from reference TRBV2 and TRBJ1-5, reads EPEVTQTPSHQVTQMGQEVILRCVPISNHLYFYWYRQILGQKVEFLVSFYNNEISEKSEIFDDQFSVERPDGSNFTLKIRSTKLEDSAMYFCASVLTGGNNQPQHFGDGTRLSIL.

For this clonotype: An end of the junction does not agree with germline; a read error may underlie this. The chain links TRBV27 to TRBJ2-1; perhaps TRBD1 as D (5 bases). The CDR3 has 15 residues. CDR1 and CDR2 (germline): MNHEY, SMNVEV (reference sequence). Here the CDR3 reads CASSFRTPTSNERFF. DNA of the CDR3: TGTGCCAGCAGTTTCCGGACACCTACAAGCAATGAGCGGTTCTTC.

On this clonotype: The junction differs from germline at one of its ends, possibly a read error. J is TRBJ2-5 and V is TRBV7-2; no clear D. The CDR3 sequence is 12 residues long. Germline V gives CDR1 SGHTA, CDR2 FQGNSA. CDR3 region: CAGSVRRETQYF. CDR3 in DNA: TGTGCCGGCAGCGTTCGACGGGAGACCCAGTACTTC.

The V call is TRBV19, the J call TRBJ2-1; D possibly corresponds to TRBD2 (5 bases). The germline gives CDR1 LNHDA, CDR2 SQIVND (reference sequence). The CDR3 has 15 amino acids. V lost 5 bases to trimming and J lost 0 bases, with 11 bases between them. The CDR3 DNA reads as TGTGCCAGTAGTTCCTTACTAGGCTCCTACAATGAGCAGTTCTTC. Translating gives CASSSLLGSYNEQFF.